This is a list of T cell receptor beta chains from one sample in a study of beta chain features in type 1 diabetes. Only in-frame clones appear in the TCRdb table, and some are missing; sequencing was by immunoSEQ multiplex PCR. The sample lists roughly 150,000 clones, under 9.5% occurring once. The sample comprised central memory CD4+ T cells from blood. These receptors originate from a man in his late teens or twenties with type 1 diabetes. CDR3s include the opening cysteine and the closing phenylalanine or tryptophan. D genes are given only for firm matches. Size is stated for part of the rows, as once, few or many counts, or as a class when the clone is expanded.

abundance	d_gene	v_gene	j_gene	CDR3nt	CDR3aa
few	NA	TRBV4-3	TRBJ1-2	TGCGCCAGCAGCCAAGATCCGGGGGGCGCAGGTCTAGGCTACACCTTC	CASSQDPGGAGLGYTF
NA	TRBD1	TRBV6-1	TRBJ1-5	TGTGCCAGCATGGAATGGACAGGGGGCAATCAGCCCCAGCATTTT	CASMEWTGGNQPQHF
many	NA	TRBV5-6	TRBJ2-5	TGTGCCAGCAGCTTTGTCTCGGGTATCCAAGAGACCCAGTACTTC	CASSFVSGIQETQYF
few	TRBD1	TRBV28	TRBJ2-7	TGTGCCAGCAGTGATCCGGGGACAGGGGTATACGAGCAGTACTTC	CASSDPGTGVYEQYF
many	NA	TRBV5-4	TRBJ2-3	TGTGCCAGCAGCTCTACCACGGCAGGAAGGGATACGCAGTATTTT	CASSSTTAGRDTQYF
NA	NA	TRBV21-1	TRBJ1-5	TGTGCCAGCAGCGCTCTCGGAGAGACAGATTATAGCAATCAGCCCCAGCATTTT	CASSALGETDYSNQPQHF
NA	TRBD2	TRBV5-4	TRBJ2-2	TGTGCCAGCAGCACCGGGACTAGCGGGAGGGCCCCCGGGGAGCTGTTTTTT	CASSTGTSGRAPGELFF
few	NA	TRBV5-1	TRBJ1-5	TGCGCCAGCAGCTTGGATGGGGCAACCCATCAGCCCCAGCATTTT	CASSLDGATHQPQHF
NA	NA	TRBV30	TRBJ1-5	TGTGCCTGGAGCCCCAATAGCAATCAGCCCCAGCATTTT	CAWSPNSNQPQHF
few	NA	TRBV15	TRBJ1-1	TGTGCCACCAGCAGAGGGGGGGGGTCGGGGATGAACACTGAAGCTTTCTTT	CATSRGGGSGMNTEAFF
NA	NA	TRBV6-1	TRBJ1-5	TGTGCCAGCAGTGCATCAGGTAGTGAGCCGCCCCAGCATTTT	CASSASGSEPPQHF
few	TRBD1	TRBV29-1	TRBJ1-2	TGCAGCGTGGTGGGACAGGGCGACGATGGCTACACCTTC	CSVVGQGDDGYTF
NA	TRBD1	TRBV5-1	TRBJ2-3	TGCGCCAGCAGCCCGGTACAGGGGCGGCAAGATACGCAGTATTTT	CASSPVQGRQDTQYF
NA	TRBD1	TRBV30	TRBJ1-2	TGTGCCTGGAGTCCGGGGACAGATTATGGCTACACCTTC	CAWSPGTDYGYTF